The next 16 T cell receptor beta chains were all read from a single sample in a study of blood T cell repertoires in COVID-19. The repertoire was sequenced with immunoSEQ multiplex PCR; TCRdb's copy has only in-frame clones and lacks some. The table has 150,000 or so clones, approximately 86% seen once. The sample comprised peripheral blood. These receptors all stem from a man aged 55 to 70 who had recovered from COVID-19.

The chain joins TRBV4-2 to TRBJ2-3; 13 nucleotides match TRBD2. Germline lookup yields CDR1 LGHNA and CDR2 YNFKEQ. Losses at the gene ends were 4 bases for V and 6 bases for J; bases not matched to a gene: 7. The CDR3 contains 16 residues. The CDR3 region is CASSPWTSGGPDTQYF. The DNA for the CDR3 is TGTGCCAGCAGCCCCTGGACTAGCGGGGGCCCGGATACGCAGTATTTT.

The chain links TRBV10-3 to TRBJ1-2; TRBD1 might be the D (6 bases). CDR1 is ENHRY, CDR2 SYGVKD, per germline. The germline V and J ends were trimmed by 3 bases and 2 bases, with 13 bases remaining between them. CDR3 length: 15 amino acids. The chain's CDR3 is CAISDSRTGNYGYTF. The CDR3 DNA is TGTGCCATCAGTGACTCGCGTACAGGGAACTATGGCTACACCTTC.

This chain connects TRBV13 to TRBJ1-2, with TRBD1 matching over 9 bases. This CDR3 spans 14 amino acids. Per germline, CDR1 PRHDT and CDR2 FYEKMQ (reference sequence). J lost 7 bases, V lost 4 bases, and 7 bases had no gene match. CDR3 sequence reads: CASSSQGAGSGYTF. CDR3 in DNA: TGTGCCAGCAGCTCACAGGGGGCAGGTTCTGGCTACACCTTC.

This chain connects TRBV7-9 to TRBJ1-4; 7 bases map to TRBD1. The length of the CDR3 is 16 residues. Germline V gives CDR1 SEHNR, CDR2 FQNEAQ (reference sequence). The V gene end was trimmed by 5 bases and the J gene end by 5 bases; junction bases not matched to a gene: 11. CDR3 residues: CASSPASTDRNEKLFF. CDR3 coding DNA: TGTGCCAGCAGCCCAGCCTCGACGGACAGGAATGAAAAACTGTTTTTT.

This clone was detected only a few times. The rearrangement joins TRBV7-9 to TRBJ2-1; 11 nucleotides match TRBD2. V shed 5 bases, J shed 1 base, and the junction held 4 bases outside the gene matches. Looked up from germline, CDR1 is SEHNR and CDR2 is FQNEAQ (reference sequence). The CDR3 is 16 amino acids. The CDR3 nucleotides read TGTGCCAGCAGCCAACGGACTAGCGGGTCCTACAATGAGCAGTTCTTC. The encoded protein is CASSQRTSGSYNEQFF.

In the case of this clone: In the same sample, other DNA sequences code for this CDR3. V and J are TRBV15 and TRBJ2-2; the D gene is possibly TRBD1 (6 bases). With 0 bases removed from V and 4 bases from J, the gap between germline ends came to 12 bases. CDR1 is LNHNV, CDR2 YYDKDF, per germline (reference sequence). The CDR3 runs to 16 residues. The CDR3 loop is CATSREYRDPTGELFF. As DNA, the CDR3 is TGTGCCACCAGCAGAGAATACAGGGATCCCACCGGGGAGCTGTTTTTT.

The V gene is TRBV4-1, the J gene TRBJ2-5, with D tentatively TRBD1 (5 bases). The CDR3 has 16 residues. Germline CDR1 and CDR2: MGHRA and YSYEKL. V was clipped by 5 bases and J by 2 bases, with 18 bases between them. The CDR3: CASSKPQGTRQETQYF. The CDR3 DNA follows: TGCGCCAGCAGCAAACCCCAGGGAACCCGACAAGAGACCCAGTACTTC.

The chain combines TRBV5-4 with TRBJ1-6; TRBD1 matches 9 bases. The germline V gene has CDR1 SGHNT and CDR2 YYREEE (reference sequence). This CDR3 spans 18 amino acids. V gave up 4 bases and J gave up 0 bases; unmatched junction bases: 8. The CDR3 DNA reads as TGTGCCAGCAGCCGGACAGGGGCGTGGAGCTCCTATAATTCACCCCTCCACTTT. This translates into CASSRTGAWSSYNSPLHF.

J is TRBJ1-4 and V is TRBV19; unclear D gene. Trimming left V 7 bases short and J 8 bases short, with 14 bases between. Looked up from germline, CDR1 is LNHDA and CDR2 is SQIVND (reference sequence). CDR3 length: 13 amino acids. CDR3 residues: CASTKRSQEKLFF. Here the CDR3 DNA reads TGTGCCAGTACCAAGAGGAGTCAGGAAAAACTGTTTTTT.

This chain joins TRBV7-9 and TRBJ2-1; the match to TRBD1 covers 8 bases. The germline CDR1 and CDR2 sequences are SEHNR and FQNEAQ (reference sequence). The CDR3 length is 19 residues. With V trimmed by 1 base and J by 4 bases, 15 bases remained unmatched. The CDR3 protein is CASSLGVRTGLGEYNEQFF. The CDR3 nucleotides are TGTGCCAGCAGCTTAGGGGTACGGACAGGGTTAGGGGAATACAATGAGCAGTTCTTC.

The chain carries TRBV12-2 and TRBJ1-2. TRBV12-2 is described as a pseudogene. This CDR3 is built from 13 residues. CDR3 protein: CASRLEGEDGYTF. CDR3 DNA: TGTGCAAGTCGCTTAGAGGGAGAAGATGGCTACACCTTC.

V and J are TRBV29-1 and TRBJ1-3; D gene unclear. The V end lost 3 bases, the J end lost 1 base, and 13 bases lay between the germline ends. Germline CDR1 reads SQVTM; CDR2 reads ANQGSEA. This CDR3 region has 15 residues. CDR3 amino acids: CSVDPLRGSGNTIYF. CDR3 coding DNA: TGCAGCGTTGACCCTCTGAGAGGGTCTGGAAACACCATATATTTT.

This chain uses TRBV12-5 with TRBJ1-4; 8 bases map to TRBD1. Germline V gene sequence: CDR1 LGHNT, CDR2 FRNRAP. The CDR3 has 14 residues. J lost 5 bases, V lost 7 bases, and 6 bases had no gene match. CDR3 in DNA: TGTGCTAGTGAAGACAGGGGAAGAAATGAAAAACTGTTTTTT. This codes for CASEDRGRNEKLFF.

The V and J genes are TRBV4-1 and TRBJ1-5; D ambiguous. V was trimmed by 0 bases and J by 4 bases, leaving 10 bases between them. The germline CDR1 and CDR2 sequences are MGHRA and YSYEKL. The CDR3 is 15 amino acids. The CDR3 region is CASSQESGPNQPQHF. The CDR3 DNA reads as TGCGCCAGCAGCCAAGAAAGTGGCCCTAATCAGCCCCAGCATTTT.

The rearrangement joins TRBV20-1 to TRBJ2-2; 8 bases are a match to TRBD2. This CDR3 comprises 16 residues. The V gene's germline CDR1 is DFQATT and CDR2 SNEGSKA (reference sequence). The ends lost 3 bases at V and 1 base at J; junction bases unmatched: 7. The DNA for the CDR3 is TGCAGTGCTAGTCCTCCGGGACTAGAGAACACCGGGGAGCTGTTTTTT. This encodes CSASPPGLENTGELFF.

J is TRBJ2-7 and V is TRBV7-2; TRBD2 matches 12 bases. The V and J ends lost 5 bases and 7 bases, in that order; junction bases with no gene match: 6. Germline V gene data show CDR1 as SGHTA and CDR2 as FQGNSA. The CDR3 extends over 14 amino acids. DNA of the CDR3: TGTGCCAGCAGCCCTAGCGGGGGGGCAAGGGAGCAGTACTTC. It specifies CASSPSGGAREQYF.